This TCR beta chain is from a study of shared clonotypes between healthy human individuals. Turning to the study itself: The study used three CD4 naive, three CD4 memory, two CD8 naive and one CD8 memory plate per donor.

TCRdb's copy holds only in-frame clones and misses some; the assay was immunoSEQ multiplex PCR. The table includes around 2.3 million clones, around 95% detected once. The CDR3 has 15 residues. Germline CDR1 is MDHEN and CDR2 is SYDVKM. J was trimmed by 3 bases and V by 4 bases; bases with no gene match: 5. What was sequenced was naive CD4+ T cells sorted from blood. Subset defined: CD45RA+ positively selected. The receptor's source is a man between 18 and 29 years old in good health. J is TRBJ2-3 and V is TRBV28; 9 bases agree with TRBD1. CDR3 nucleotides: TGTGCCAGCAGTTCCGGGACAGGGATAACAGATACGCAGTATTTT. Amino acid sequence: CASSSGTGITDTQYF.